This entry describes one T cell receptor beta chain. These data come from a study of blood T cell repertoires in COVID-19. At the level of the study: From the United States, Italy and Spain came samples of acute and convalescent COVID-19. Sources were T cells, B-cell-depleted T cells, or PBMCs; the material itself was cDNA or gDNA.

This CDR3 contains 15 residues. The junction had 4 bases not matched to a gene; V was cut back by 3 bases and J by 0 bases. Germline V gene lookup returns CDR1 SGDLS and CDR2 YYNGEE. Per the authors' pipeline: Reference gene primer amplification gave estimated nucleated cell counts. TCRdb's copy holds only in-frame clones and misses some; the assay was immunoSEQ multiplex PCR. V, J and clone size derive from that table, while D and trimming were established from the DNA sequence. The profile shows some 340,000 clones, 80% to 90% of them singletons. The V gene is TRBV9, the J gene TRBJ2-7, with TRBD2 matching 9 bases. This TCR derives from a man younger than 45 with active or convalescent COVID-19. Sequenced sample: peripheral blood. DNA of the CDR3: TGTGCCAGCAGCGCAGGACTAGCGCGCTCCTACGAGCAGTACTTC. The encoded protein is CASSAGLARSYEQYF.